The 23 T cell receptor beta chains reported below all come from one sample, sequenced in a study of blood T cell repertoires in COVID-19. The table came from immunoSEQ multiplex PCR; TCRdb's copy has only in-frame clones and leaves some out. The sample has 150,000 to 200,000 clones, around 88% seen once; the top ten hold 5%. Sample: peripheral blood. These receptors were collected from a human donor in a cohort sampled during active COVID-19.

This clone appeared a few times. The chain's CDR3 is CASSQVSGTGTNQPQHF. The CDR3 DNA reads as TGTGCCAGCAGCCAGGTCTCTGGGACAGGGACCAATCAGCCCCAGCATTTT. The chain carries TRBV4-2 and TRBJ1-5, with 9 positions matching TRBD1. V lost 3 bases, J lost 3 bases, and 9 bases stayed unmatched. CDR3 length: 17 residues. CDR1 LGHNA and CDR2 YNFKEQ come from the germline V gene.

The chain recombines TRBV10-3 with TRBJ1-5; D gene unclear. Germline values: CDR1 ENHRY, CDR2 SYGVKD. V lost 3 bases, J lost 5 bases, and 5 bases lay in between. This CDR3 has 12 amino acids. The CDR3 loop reads CAISEIDQPQHF. Here the CDR3 DNA reads TGTGCCATCAGTGAAATCGATCAGCCCCAGCATTTT.

This clone was recorded once. This chain uses TRBV6-2 or TRBV6-3 with TRBJ2-2; TRBD1 agrees at 9 bases. From germline, CDR1 is MNHEY and CDR2 SVGEGT. The CDR3 sequence is 16 residues long. V lost 5 bases to trimming and J lost 6 bases; unmatched junction nucleotides: 10. DNA for the CDR3: TGTGCCAGCAGTCAACTACAGGGGGCGCCAGCCGGGGAGCTGTTTTTT. Encoded protein: CASSQLQGAPAGELFF.

This clone was found once. The rearrangement joins TRBV12-3 or TRBV12-4 to TRBJ1-1; possibly TRBD1 for D (5 bases). V was shortened by 0 bases and J by 7 bases, with 9 bases between the two germline ends. CDR3 size: 13 residues. The CDR3 DNA is TGTGCCAGCAGTTTAGCGGGGGGTCGTGAAGCTTTCTTT. Amino acid sequence: CASSLAGGREAFF.

This chain uses TRBV19 with TRBJ2-5, with TRBD1 identical over 8 bases. This CDR3 comprises 17 residues. Germline V gene lookup returns CDR1 LNHDA and CDR2 SQIVND (reference sequence). V was clipped by 5 bases and J by 4 bases; unmatched bases: 15. The CDR3 region is CASSFRGLGSQLETQYF. As DNA, the CDR3 is TGTGCCAGTAGTTTCAGGGGGCTAGGTTCTCAACTAGAGACCCAGTACTTC.

This sequence joins TRBV3-1 (or the pseudogene TRBV3-2) and TRBJ2-2; possibly TRBD1 for D (5 bases). The germline V and J ends were trimmed by 1 base and 6 bases, with 12 bases remaining between them. This CDR3 comprises 15 residues. Germline lookup yields CDR1 LGHDT and CDR2 YNNKEL (reference sequence). CDR3 in amino acids: CASSQGGVLAGELFF. The CDR3 DNA is TGTGCCAGCAGCCAAGGGGGCGTTTTGGCCGGGGAGCTGTTTTTT.

The V call is TRBV4-3, the J call TRBJ1-5, with 8 bases aligning to TRBD1. V dropped 3 bases and J dropped 9; count of bases not matched to a gene: 4. This CDR3 comprises 13 residues. From germline, CDR1 is LGHNA and CDR2 YSLEER. Here the CDR3 reads CASSQTGVGPQHF. The CDR3 DNA follows: TGCGCCAGCAGCCAGACAGGGGTTGGGCCCCAGCATTTT.

The chain has TRBV7-8 and TRBJ2-6; maybe TRBD1 (5 bases). CDR1 is SGHVS, CDR2 FQNEAQ, per germline. CDR3 size: 19 residues. Trimming took 6 bases from V and 1 from J, leaving 22 bases between them. This CDR3 is CASSQAGKGSRSGANVLTF. The CDR3, as DNA: TGTGCCAGCAGTCAGGCAGGGAAGGGGTCACGGTCTGGGGCCAACGTCCTGACTTTC.

The chain is built from TRBV18 and TRBJ1-2; D is ambiguous. The CDR3 contains 12 residues. Per the germline V gene, CDR1 is KGHSH and CDR2 is LQKENI. V lost 1 base and J lost 5, with 5 bases in between. The CDR3 region is CASSPREYGYTF. The CDR3 DNA follows: TGTGCCAGCTCACCACGGGAGTATGGCTACACCTTC.

The V call is TRBV3-1 (or the pseudogene TRBV3-2), the J call TRBJ2-7; 9 bases fit TRBD2. Germline CDR1 and CDR2: LGHDT and YNNKEL (reference sequence). The trim removed 1 base at V and 2 bases at J, leaving 6 bases unmatched. The CDR3 is made up of 16 amino acids. CDR3 DNA sequence: TGTGCCAGCAGCCAAGGGGAGGCGGGGGGGACCTACGAGCAGTACTTC. It encodes CASSQGEAGGTYEQYF.

V and J are TRBV19 and TRBJ1-1; 8 bases fit TRBD1. V lost 7 bases, J lost 5 bases, and 9 bases stayed unmatched. CDR3 length: 14 amino acids. CDR1 LNHDA and CDR2 SQIVND come from the germline V gene (reference sequence). The CDR3 sequence is CASKGDRGRTEAFF. The CDR3 DNA reads as TGTGCCAGTAAAGGAGACAGGGGAAGAACTGAAGCTTTCTTT.

V usage is TRBV2 and J usage is TRBJ1-2, with TRBD1 matching 7 bases. The CDR3 covers 13 residues. Germline V gene lookup returns CDR1 SNHLY and CDR2 FYNNEI. Trimming at V came to 6 bases and at J to 4 bases, leaving 5 bases not matched to a gene. The CDR3 coding sequence is TGTGCCAGCAGGGGGACAGACCTCTATGGCTACACCTTC. Translated, it gives CASRGTDLYGYTF.

The chain joins TRBV9 to TRBJ2-3; 12 positions match TRBD2. Germline trimming cut 0 bases from V and 2 bases from J; bases unmatched to any gene: 1. CDR1 is SGDLS and CDR2 is YYNGEE in the germline V gene. The CDR3 length is 16 residues. The CDR3 nucleotides are TGTGCCAGCAGCGTAGCTAGCGGGGGGGTCACAGATACGCAGTATTTT. Amino acid sequence: CASSVASGGVTDTQYF.

The chain combines TRBV6-5 with TRBJ2-7; D is unresolved. This CDR3 is built from 13 residues. Germline V gene sequence: CDR1 MNHEY, CDR2 SVGAGI. V lost 7 bases and J 1 base, leaving 11 bases between the germline ends. The CDR3 here is CASKLTASYEQYF. The CDR3 coding sequence is TGTGCCAGCAAACTCACAGCTTCCTACGAGCAGTACTTC.

This chain connects TRBV6-2 or TRBV6-3 to TRBJ2-7; TRBD1 matches at 7 bases. In germline, CDR1 is MNHEY, CDR2 SVGEGT. The CDR3 loop spans 16 amino acids. Trimming took 6 bases from V and 0 from J; bases not matched to a gene: 11. This chain's CDR3 is CASSLLTGAYSYEQYF. The CDR3 DNA reads as TGTGCCAGCAGCCTTCTAACAGGGGCCTACTCCTACGAGCAGTACTTC.

This clone came up once. The J gene is TRBJ2-7, the V gene TRBV4-3; weak D call: TRBD1 (7 bases). The length of the CDR3 is 15 residues. Per germline, CDR1 LGHNA and CDR2 YSLEER. Trimming left V 3 bases short and J 5 bases short, with 17 bases between. The CDR3 spells CASSQFAGTENEQYF. As DNA, the CDR3 is TGCGCCAGCAGCCAGTTTGCGGGGACAGAAAACGAGCAGTACTTC.

The chain combines TRBV2 with TRBJ1-2; TRBD1 matches at 9 bases. The germline V gene has CDR1 SNHLY and CDR2 FYNNEI. The CDR3 spans 13 residues. The junction had 4 bases not matched to a gene; V was cut back by 6 bases and J by 5 bases. As DNA, the CDR3 is TGTGCCAGCAGGGGACAGGGAAGTTATGGCTACACCTTC. Protein: CASRGQGSYGYTF.

The rearrangement uses TRBV6-2 or TRBV6-3 and TRBJ1-1; D is uncertain. Trimming left V 4 bases short and J 4 bases short, with 10 bases between. Germline loops: CDR1 MNHEY, CDR2 SVGEGT. The CDR3 totals 13 residues. CDR3 in amino acids: CASSWSRVTEAFF. The CDR3 DNA reads as TGTGCCAGCAGTTGGAGCCGGGTCACTGAAGCTTTCTTT.

The rearrangement links TRBV19 to TRBJ2-7; a possible D gene is TRBD1 (5 bases). V lost 3 bases, J lost 5 bases, and 14 bases lay in between. This CDR3 contains 14 residues. Germline CDR1 LNHDA, CDR2 SQIVND (reference sequence). The CDR3 DNA is TGTGCCAGTAGTATTCGGCAGGGCCCCCACGAGCAGTACTTC. Its translation is CASSIRQGPHEQYF.

The chain is built from TRBV2 and TRBJ1-1; possible D gene TRBD1, 6 bases. V was trimmed by 8 bases and J by 2 bases, leaving 18 bases between them. The CDR3 is made up of 15 amino acids. CDR1 and CDR2 from the germline V gene are SNHLY and FYNNEI. CDR3 nucleotides: TGTGCCAGCCGTCGTTCTAGGACAGACAACACTGAAGCTTTCTTT. The encoded protein is CASRRSRTDNTEAFF.

The CDR3 DNA is TGTGCCAGCAGGATTAACTACTTTCCCATATATTTT. Its translation is CASRINYFPIYF. This chain connects TRBV6-5 to TRBJ1-3; D remains ambiguous. There are 12 residues in the CDR3. V lost 6 bases, J lost 11 bases, and 14 bases lay in between. The V gene's germline CDR1 is MNHEY and CDR2 SVGAGI.

The gene calls are TRBV27 and TRBJ2-1; weak D call: TRBD2 (6 bases). Per the germline V gene, CDR1 is MNHEY and CDR2 is SMNVEV (reference sequence). Trimming left V 3 bases short and J 4 bases short, with 16 bases between. The CDR3 contains 16 residues. The CDR3 protein is CASSLTGRGLYNEQFF. In DNA form, the CDR3 reads TGTGCCAGCAGTTTGACCGGCCGGGGACTGTACAATGAGCAGTTCTTC.

J is TRBJ2-7 and V is TRBV27; 8 nucleotides align to TRBD1. V was pared by 5 bases and J by 3 bases, with 9 bases of the junction left unmatched. The CDR3 length is 15 residues. CDR1 is MNHEY, CDR2 SMNVEV, per germline (reference sequence). CDR3 DNA: TGTGCCAGCAGTGCCTCCCGGGACAGGAGCTACGAGCAGTACTTC. It is translated as CASSASRDRSYEQYF.